This T cell receptor beta chain was found in a study of T cells expressing NK-cell markers. Study-level information: HCMV seropositivity marked seven of the eight sequenced donors; one was seronegative.

Germline CDR1 LGHNA, CDR2 YNFKEQ. The CDR3 consists of 14 residues. After re-calling the 5' RACE reads, TCRdb lists one entry per CDR3 protein, DNA absent. This listing includes fewer than 550,000 distinct CDR3 sequences. Study-wide results and caveats: Where several donors were concerned, these clonotypes also led the CD3+CD56-NKG2C+ fraction. In a group of several donors, dominant NKG2C+ clonotypes represented about 1.0-7.5% of CD8+ T cells.

Comments on this clonotype: Its antigen is as yet unknown.

This chain joins TRBV4-2 and TRBJ2-1; TCRdb gives TRBD2 as the D gene, but with no DNA this cannot be confirmed. The receptor's source is a woman aged 45-59 years in good health. Material for sequencing was blood T cells: a sorted CD56 or NKG2C T cell subset, CD4+ or CD8+ T cells, or bulk PBMC T cells (not recorded which). The CDR3 spells CASSPGTSHNEQFF.